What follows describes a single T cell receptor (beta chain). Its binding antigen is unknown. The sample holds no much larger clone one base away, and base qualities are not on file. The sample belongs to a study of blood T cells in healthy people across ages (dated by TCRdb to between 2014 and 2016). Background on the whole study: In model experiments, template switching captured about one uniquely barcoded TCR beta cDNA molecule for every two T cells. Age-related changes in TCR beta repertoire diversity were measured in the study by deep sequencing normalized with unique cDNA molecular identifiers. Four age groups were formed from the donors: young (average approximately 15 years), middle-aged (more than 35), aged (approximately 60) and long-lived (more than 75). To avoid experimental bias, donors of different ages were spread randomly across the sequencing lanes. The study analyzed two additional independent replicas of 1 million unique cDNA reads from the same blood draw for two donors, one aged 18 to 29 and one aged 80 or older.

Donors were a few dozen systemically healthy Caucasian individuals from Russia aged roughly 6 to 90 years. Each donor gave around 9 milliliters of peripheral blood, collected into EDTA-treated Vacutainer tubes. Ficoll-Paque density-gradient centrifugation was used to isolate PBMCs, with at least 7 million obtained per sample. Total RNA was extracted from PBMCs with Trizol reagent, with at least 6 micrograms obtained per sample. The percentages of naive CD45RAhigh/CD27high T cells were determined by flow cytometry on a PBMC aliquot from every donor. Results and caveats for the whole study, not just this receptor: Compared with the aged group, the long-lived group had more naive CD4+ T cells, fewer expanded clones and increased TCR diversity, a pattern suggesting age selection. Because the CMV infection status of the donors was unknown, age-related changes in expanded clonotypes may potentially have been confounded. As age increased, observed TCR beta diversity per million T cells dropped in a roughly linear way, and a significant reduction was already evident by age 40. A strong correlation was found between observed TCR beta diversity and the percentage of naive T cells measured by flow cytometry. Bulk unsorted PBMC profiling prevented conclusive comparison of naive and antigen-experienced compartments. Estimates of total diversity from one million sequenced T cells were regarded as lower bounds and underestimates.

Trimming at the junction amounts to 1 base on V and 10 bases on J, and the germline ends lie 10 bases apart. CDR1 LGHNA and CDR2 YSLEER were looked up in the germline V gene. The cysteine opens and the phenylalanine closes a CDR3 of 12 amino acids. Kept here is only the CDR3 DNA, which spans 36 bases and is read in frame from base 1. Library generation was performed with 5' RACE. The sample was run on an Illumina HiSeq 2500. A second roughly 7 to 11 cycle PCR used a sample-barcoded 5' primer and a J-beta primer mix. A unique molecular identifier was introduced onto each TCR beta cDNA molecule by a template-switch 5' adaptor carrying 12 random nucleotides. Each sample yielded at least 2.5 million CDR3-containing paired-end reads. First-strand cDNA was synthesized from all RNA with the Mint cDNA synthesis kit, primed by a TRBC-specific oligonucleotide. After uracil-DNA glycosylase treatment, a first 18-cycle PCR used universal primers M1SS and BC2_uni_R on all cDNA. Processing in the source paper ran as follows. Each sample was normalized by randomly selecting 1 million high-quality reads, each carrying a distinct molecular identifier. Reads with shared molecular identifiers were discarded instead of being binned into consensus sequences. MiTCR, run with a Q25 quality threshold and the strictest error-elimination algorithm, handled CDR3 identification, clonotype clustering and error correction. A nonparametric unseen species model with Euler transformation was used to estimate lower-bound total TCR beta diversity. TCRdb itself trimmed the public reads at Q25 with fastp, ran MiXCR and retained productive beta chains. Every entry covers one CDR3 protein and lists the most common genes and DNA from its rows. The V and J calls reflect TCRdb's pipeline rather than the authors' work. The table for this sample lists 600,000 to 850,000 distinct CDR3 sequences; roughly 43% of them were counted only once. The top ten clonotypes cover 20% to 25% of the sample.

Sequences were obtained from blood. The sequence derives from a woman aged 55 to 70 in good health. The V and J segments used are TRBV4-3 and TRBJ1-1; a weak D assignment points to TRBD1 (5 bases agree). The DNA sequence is TGCGCCAGCAGCCAAGTTGGGGGAGGAGCTTTCTTT. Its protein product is CASSQVGGGAFF.